Below, 27 T cell receptor beta chains from the same sample are listed, as sequenced in a study of Ad26.COV2.S vaccination and SARS-CoV-2 variants. Profiling relied on immunoSEQ multiplex PCR, and the TCRdb table lists in-frame clones only, not all of them. The table records about 410,000 clones, 92% of them present only once. The treatment: some 19 received Ad26.COV2.S at low or high dose, single or two shots; 5 received placebo; per-sample allocation not given. Day 63 after the first injection of vaccine or placebo was the sampling time. The starting material was peripheral blood, obtained in a trial of Ad26.COV2.S vaccine versus placebo. The source of these receptors is a person aged 18-65 years who received the Ad26.COV2.S COVID-19 vaccine or a placebo.

This sequence joins TRBV6-2 or TRBV6-3 and TRBJ2-7, with D possibly being TRBD2 (6 bases). This CDR3 has 14 amino acids. The V gene lost 2 bases and the J gene lost 3 bases, with 11 bases spanning the gap. The germline V gene encodes CDR1 MNHEY and CDR2 SVGEGT. CDR3: CASSYGDFFYEQYF. In DNA form, the CDR3 reads TGTGCCAGCAGTTACGGGGACTTCTTCTACGAGCAGTACTTC.

About this clone: The same CDR3 is also encoded by other DNA sequences in this sample. The CDR3 loop reads CASSEVRGQPQHF. The CDR3, as DNA: TGTGCCAGCAGTGAAGTACGAGGTCAGCCCCAGCATTTT. The V call is TRBV6-1, the J call TRBJ1-5; D is ambiguous. Germline CDR1 reads MNHNS; CDR2 reads SASEGT. The CDR3 consists of 13 residues. V was clipped by 1 base and J by 6 bases, with 7 bases between them.

The V gene is TRBV7-8, the J gene TRBJ2-1, with D perhaps matching TRBD2 (7 bases). Trimming removed 2 bases at V and 3 bases at J, with 23 bases between. This CDR3 is 19 amino acids long. Germline assignment: CDR1 SGHVS and CDR2 FQNEAQ. This CDR3 reads CASSLMGGAPRESYNEQFF. Written as DNA, the CDR3 is TGTGCCAGCAGCTTAATGGGGGGGGCGCCAAGGGAAAGCTACAATGAGCAGTTCTTC.

V gene TRBV7-6 combines with J gene TRBJ2-7; 12 bases agree with TRBD2. CDR3 length: 13 residues. Trimming took 5 bases from V and 11 from J; bases not matched to a gene: 7. Germline lookup yields CDR1 SGHVS and CDR2 FNYEAQ. CDR3 DNA sequence: TGTGCCAGCAGCGCTTCTAGCGGGGGGGCGGAGTACTTC. It codes for CASSASSGGAEYF. Variable domain in full (rest from reference TRBV7-6 and TRBJ2-7): GAGVSQSPRYKVTKRGQDVALRCDPISGHVSLYWYRQALGQGPEFLTYFNYEAQQDKSGLPNDRFSAERPEGSISTLTIQRTEQRDSAMYRCASSASSGGAEYFGPGTRLTVT.

This sequence joins TRBV5-8 and TRBJ1-5; D remains unclear. The CDR3 covers 17 residues. Germline V CDR1 and CDR2: SGHTS, YDEGEE. The V and J ends lost 4 bases and 5 bases respectively, with 22 bases between them. CDR3 protein: CASSGRPQRTPYQPQHF. The CDR3 DNA sequence: TGTGCCAGCAGCGGGAGACCGCAGCGCACCCCATATCAGCCCCAGCATTTT.

This sequence joins TRBV18 and TRBJ2-2; 8 nucleotides match TRBD2. CDR3 length equals 20 residues. J was trimmed by 0 bases and V by 0 bases; bases with no gene match: 12. CDR1 and CDR2 from the germline V gene are KGHSH and LQKENI. CDR3 nucleotides: TGTGCCAGCTCACCACCAGTAGCGGGGCAAGCCGCCGCGAACACCGGGGAGCTGTTTTTT. Encoded protein: CASSPPVAGQAAANTGELFF. Looking up the rest from reference TRBV18 and TRBJ2-2 gives the full variable domain: NAGVMQNPRHLVRRRGQEARLRCSPMKGHSHVYWYRQLPEEGLKFMVYLQKENIIDESGMPKERFSAEFPKEGPSILRIQQVVRGDSAAYFCASSPPVAGQAAANTGELFFGEGSRLTVL.

The CDR3 nucleotides read TGTGCCAGCACCATGGACAGGGGGCACGAGCAGTACTTC. This sequence encodes CASTMDRGHEQYF. J is TRBJ2-7 and V is TRBV7-2, with 11 bases fitting TRBD1. V lost 7 bases to trimming and J lost 5 bases; unmatched junction nucleotides: 4. Germline V gene sequence: CDR1 SGHTA, CDR2 FQGNSA. The CDR3 covers 13 residues.

The table lists this clone with a count of one. This rearrangement joins TRBV6-6 to TRBJ1-3; D is uncertain. The CDR3 runs 14 residues. V was cut by 7 bases and J by 0 bases, with 10 bases left in between. Germline V gives CDR1 MNHNY, CDR2 SVGAGI (reference sequence). CDR3 sequence reads: CASIRTLSGNTIYF. The CDR3, as DNA: TGTGCCAGCATACGGACCCTCTCTGGAAACACCATATATTTT.

The chain joins TRBV15 to TRBJ2-7, with 9 bases fitting TRBD1. Unmatched junction bases numbered 12, after V lost 7 bases and J lost 5 bases. The CDR3 spans 15 residues. CDR1 and CDR2 from the germline V gene are LNHNV and YYDKDF (reference sequence). This CDR3 is CATTRPGQGLNEQYF. As DNA, the CDR3 is TGTGCCACCACCCGCCCGGGACAGGGTCTTAACGAGCAGTACTTC.

The J gene is TRBJ2-7, the V gene TRBV5-6; D is perhaps TRBD1 or TRBD2 (5 bases each). CDR1 is SGHDT, CDR2 YYEEEE, per germline. This CDR3 is 16 amino acids long. The V end was cut by 4 bases, the J end by 0 bases, with 17 bases between. The CDR3 here is CASSPLGAGSSYEQYF. CDR3 DNA sequence: TGTGCCAGCAGCCCCCTCGGGGCAGGGAGCTCCTACGAGCAGTACTTC.

This chain connects TRBV7-9 to TRBJ1-1; 9 bases match TRBD1. After removal of 0 bases from V and 7 bases from J, the junction contained 9 bases not matched to a gene. The germline gives CDR1 SEHNR, CDR2 FQNEAQ (reference sequence). This CDR3 comprises 16 residues. The CDR3 loop reads CASSLASQGAFGEAFF. CDR3 DNA: TGTGCCAGCAGCTTAGCTTCACAGGGGGCTTTCGGTGAAGCTTTCTTT.

This chain links TRBV7-9 with TRBJ2-1, with 7 bases matching TRBD2. The CDR3 totals 16 residues. The trim removed 5 bases at V and 5 bases at J, leaving 12 bases unmatched. Germline V gives CDR1 SEHNR, CDR2 FQNEAQ (reference sequence). This CDR3 is CASSPKLGSGNNEQFF. The CDR3 region has the DNA TGTGCCAGCAGCCCAAAGTTGGGCAGCGGGAACAATGAGCAGTTCTTC.

The rearrangement links TRBV30 to TRBJ2-2; tentatively, D is TRBD2 (6 bases). CDR1 and CDR2 (germline): GTSNPN, SVGIG (reference sequence). Trimming took 0 bases from V and 7 from J, leaving 18 bases between them. The CDR3 extends over 16 amino acids. The CDR3, as DNA: TGTGCCTGGAGTGTACGATTCGGAGGGTTCGGCGGGGAGCTGTTTTTT. This translates into CAWSVRFGGFGGELFF.

The chain uses TRBV7-2 and TRBJ2-1; TRBD1 is a possible D gene (5 bases). Germline V gene sequence: CDR1 SGHTA, CDR2 FQGNSA. Trimming cost V 5 bases and J 3 bases, with 17 bases left between them. The CDR3 length is 16 residues. The CDR3 region has the DNA TGTGCCAGCAGCCCGAAGACAGCAGTGGGCTACAATGAGCAGTTCTTC. It is translated as CASSPKTAVGYNEQFF.

The chain recombines TRBV3-1 (or the pseudogene TRBV3-2) with TRBJ2-7; 13 bases fit TRBD2. Losses at the gene ends were 4 bases for V and 4 bases for J; bases not matched to a gene: 7. The length of the CDR3 is 16 residues. Germline CDR1 and CDR2: LGHDT and YNNKEL (reference sequence). As DNA, the CDR3 is TGTGCCAGCAGCCGACGGACTAGCGGGGGCATATACGAGCAGTACTTC. Translation gives CASSRRTSGGIYEQYF.

The V and J genes are TRBV5-6 and TRBJ1-5, with D possibly matching TRBD1 (5 bases). V was cut by 0 bases and J by 4 bases, with 14 bases left in between. CDR1 SGHDT and CDR2 YYEEEE come from the germline V gene. This CDR3 is 16 amino acids long. As DNA, the CDR3 is TGTGCCAGCAGCTTGGGCCCACAGGATTTAAATCAGCCCCAGCATTTT. Its translation is CASSLGPQDLNQPQHF.

V usage is TRBV28 and J usage is TRBJ1-5; D call uncertain. Germline CDR1 MDHEN, CDR2 SYDVKM. This CDR3 has 16 amino acids. Trimming removed 3 bases at V and 7 bases at J, with 19 bases between. The CDR3 DNA sequence: TGTGCCAGCAGTTTGCGGCCAACTAATGTCAGACAGCCCCAGCATTTT. It is translated as CASSLRPTNVRQPQHF. Looking up the rest from reference TRBV28 and TRBJ1-5 gives the full variable domain: DVKVTQSSRYLVKRTGEKVFLECVQDMDHENMFWYRQDPGLGLRLIYFSYDVKMKEKGDIPEGYSVSREKKERFSLILESASTNQTSMYLCASSLRPTNVRQPQHFGDGTRLSIL.

V is TRBV6-4 and J is TRBJ2-2; 9 positions match TRBD1. Germline V gene sequence: CDR1 MRHNA, CDR2 SNTAGT. V shed 6 bases and J 5 bases; nucleotides not matched to a gene: 13. The CDR3 loop spans 17 amino acids. The CDR3 spells CASREPGQGSGTGELFF. CDR3 bases: TGTGCCAGCAGAGAGCCGGGACAGGGTAGTGGTACCGGGGAGCTGTTTTTT.

This clone was detected once. The chain is built from TRBV20-1 and TRBJ2-5; D is ambiguous. The V and J ends lost 2 bases and 0 bases respectively, with 1 base between them. Per the germline V gene, CDR1 is DFQATT and CDR2 is SNEGSKA (reference sequence). This CDR3 has 11 amino acids. The chain's CDR3 is CSARHQETQYF. CDR3 DNA: TGCAGTGCTAGACACCAAGAGACCCAGTACTTC.

V usage is TRBV5-5 and J usage is TRBJ1-2; no clear D gene. V lost 1 base, J lost 8 bases, and 18 bases lay in between. The CDR3 contains 15 residues. Germline V gene lookup returns CDR1 SGHKS and CDR2 YYEKEE (reference sequence). The CDR3 bases are TGTGCCAGCAGCTTGAAAGCCCTATTGGGGAACGGCTACACCTTC. Translating it yields CASSLKALLGNGYTF. Supplemented by reference TRBV5-5 and TRBJ1-2, the full variable domain reads DAGVTQSPTHLIKTRGQQVTLRCSPISGHKSVSWYQQVLGQGPQFIFQYYEKEERGRGNFPDRFSARQFPNYSSELNVNALLLGDSALYLCASSLKALLGNGYTFGSGTRLTVV.

V and J are TRBV3-1 (or the pseudogene TRBV3-2) and TRBJ1-2; a weak D match, TRBD1 (5 bases). The germline V and J ends were trimmed by 1 base and 5 bases, with 11 bases remaining between them. This CDR3 comprises 14 residues. Germline values: CDR1 LGHDT, CDR2 YNNKEL (reference sequence). DNA for the CDR3: TGTGCCAGCAGCCAAGGACAGATACAATATGGCTACACCTTC. Encoded protein: CASSQGQIQYGYTF.

This clone was seen just once. The J gene is TRBJ1-5, the V gene TRBV4-3, with TRBD1 as a possible D gene (5 bases). The CDR3 has 15 residues. Germline loops: CDR1 LGHNA, CDR2 YSLEER. Trimming stripped 0 bases from V and 4 bases from J, with 10 bases between. In nucleotides, the CDR3 is TGCGCCAGCAGCCAAGATCGACAGCTTAATCAGCCCCAGCATTTT. Protein: CASSQDRQLNQPQHF.

The rearrangement joins TRBV2 to TRBJ1-5, with TRBD1 as a possible D gene (5 bases). Germline CDR1 reads SNHLY; CDR2 reads FYNNEI. The CDR3 consists of 14 residues. V lost 4 bases to trimming and J lost 5 bases, with 12 bases between them. CDR3 sequence reads: CASSVTRGDQPQHF. CDR3 DNA: TGTGCCAGCAGTGTTACGAGGGGCGATCAGCCCCAGCATTTT.

This clone came up once. The rearrangement links TRBV5-1 to TRBJ2-3, with 10 bases lining up with TRBD2. This CDR3 region has 14 residues. Per germline, CDR1 SGHRS and CDR2 YFSETQ. Losses at the gene ends were 5 bases for V and 4 bases for J; bases not matched to a gene: 4. In DNA form, the CDR3 reads TGCGCCAGCAGTATGGGACTAGCGTCAGATACGCAGTATTTT. Translation: CASSMGLASDTQYF.

This sequence joins TRBV28 and TRBJ2-3; 14 nucleotides line up with TRBD2. After removal of 5 bases from V and 1 base from J, the junction contained 14 bases not matched to a gene. The CDR3 runs to 20 residues. Looked up from germline, CDR1 is MDHEN and CDR2 is SYDVKM. CDR3 region: CASSPQPGLAGEVRTDTQYF. CDR3 bases: TGTGCCAGCAGTCCCCAACCGGGACTAGCGGGGGAGGTACGCACAGATACGCAGTATTTT.

V gene TRBV28 combines with J gene TRBJ1-4, with D perhaps matching TRBD1 (6 bases). V lost 6 bases and J 7 bases, leaving 15 bases between the germline ends. This CDR3 contains 14 residues. CDR1 is MDHEN, CDR2 SYDVKM, per germline. The CDR3 region has the DNA TGTGCCAGCAGCCGGGGGGGGCCCGGTGAAAAACTGTTTTTT. Translation: CASSRGGPGEKLFF.

The chain joins TRBV7-9 to TRBJ1-1, with unresolved D. The V and J ends lost 4 bases and 7 bases respectively, with 13 bases between them. The germline CDR1 and CDR2 sequences are SEHNR and FQNEAQ (reference sequence). The CDR3 loop spans 13 amino acids. The CDR3 is CASSYTGGIEAFF. The CDR3 nucleotides read TGTGCCAGCAGCTACACTGGAGGGATTGAAGCTTTCTTT.